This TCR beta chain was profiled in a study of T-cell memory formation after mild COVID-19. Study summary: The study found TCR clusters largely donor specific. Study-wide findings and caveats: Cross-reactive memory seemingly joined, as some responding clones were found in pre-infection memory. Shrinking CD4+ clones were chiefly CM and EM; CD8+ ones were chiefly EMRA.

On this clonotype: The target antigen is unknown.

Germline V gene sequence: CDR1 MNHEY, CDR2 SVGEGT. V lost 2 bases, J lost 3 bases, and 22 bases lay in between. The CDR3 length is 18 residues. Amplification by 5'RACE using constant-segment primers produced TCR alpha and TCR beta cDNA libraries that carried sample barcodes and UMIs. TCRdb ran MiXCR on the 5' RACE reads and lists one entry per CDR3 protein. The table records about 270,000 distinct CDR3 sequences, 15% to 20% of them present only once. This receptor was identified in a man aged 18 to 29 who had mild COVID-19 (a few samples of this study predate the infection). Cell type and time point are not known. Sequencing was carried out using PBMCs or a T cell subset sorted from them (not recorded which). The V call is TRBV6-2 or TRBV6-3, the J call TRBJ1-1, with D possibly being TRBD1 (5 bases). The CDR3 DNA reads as TGTGCCAGCAGTTACCCCACCCGGGGACGGTCGTGGGACACTGAAGCTTTCTTT. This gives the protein CASSYPTRGRSWDTEAFF.